The sequence of this T cell receptor (beta chain) was determined in a study of blood T cells in healthy people across ages. Alongside a J-beta primer mix, a sample-barcoded 5' primer served in a second PCR lasting roughly 7 to 11 cycles. TCRdb called the 5' RACE reads again in MiXCR, with one record for every CDR3 protein. The table shows roughly 800,000 distinct CDR3 sequences, with about a quarter occurring only once. General study findings and limits: Age advanced and TCR beta diversity per million T cells fell, roughly linearly. The long-lived group displayed more naive CD4+ cells, plus higher diversity, than the aged donors did. Estimates based on one million T cells were treated as lower bounds. Using unsorted PBMCs precluded a conclusive naive versus antigen-experienced comparison.

Germline V gives CDR1 GTSNPN, CDR2 SVGIG (reference sequence). The CDR3 contains 13 residues. Deletions cut 3 bases from V and 1 base from J, with 9 bases between. Note on this clonotype: Antigen: not known.

The same data also contributed to another study, on T cells of mothers and their children.

This clonotype was sampled from a boy younger than 18 in good health. V usage is TRBV30 and J usage is TRBJ1-1; D might be TRBD1 (5 bases). The sequencing sample was made of blood. The CDR3 bases are TGTGCCTGGAGATACGGGGCGAACACTGAAGCTTTCTTT. Translated, it gives CAWRYGANTEAFF.